These 7 T cell receptor beta chains came from one sample sequenced in a study of blood T cell repertoires in COVID-19 (dated by TCRdb to 2020 to 2022). The method was the immunoSEQ multiplex PCR assay. Sourced from immuneACCESS, this table was stored by TCRdb with only in-frame sequences that have V and J called. A share of the clones is absent; for the studies checked, an unresolved V gene accounts for under half, and the remainder has no known explanation. The sample records roughly 240,000 clones, around 86% of which are singletons. The top ten constitute over 3% of the sample. What was sequenced was peripheral blood. All receptors come from a woman in her 30s who had recovered from COVID-19.

V usage is TRBV15 and J usage is TRBJ2-5, with 10 positions matching TRBD1. With V trimmed by 1 base and J by 0 bases, 14 bases remained unmatched. This CDR3 contains 20 residues. Germline V gene data show CDR1 as LNHNV and CDR2 as YYDKDF (reference sequence). In DNA form, the CDR3 reads TGTGCCACCAGCAGAGTCAGCCGGGACAGGGGTAAATGGTACCAAGAGACCCAGTACTTC. Encoded protein: CATSRVSRDRGKWYQETQYF.

The chain joins TRBV7-2 to TRBJ2-7; 7 bases agree with TRBD2. V lost 2 bases to trimming and J lost 4 bases; unmatched junction nucleotides: 17. Germline V gene data show CDR1 as SGHTA and CDR2 as FQGNSA. The CDR3 has 18 residues. The CDR3: CASSLSRGSLADKYEQYF. The CDR3 DNA reads as TGTGCCAGCAGCTTAAGTCGCGGGTCCCTAGCGGACAAATACGAGCAGTACTTC.

This clone has a single count. The chain links TRBV12-5 to TRBJ2-3; 13 nucleotides line up with TRBD2. With 5 bases clipped from V and 4 bases from J, the junction kept 3 bases outside the gene matches. This CDR3 contains 15 residues. Germline V gene lookup returns CDR1 LGHNT and CDR2 FRNRAP. CDR3 loop: CASGGGLAGPDTQYF. Written as DNA, the CDR3 is TGTGCTAGTGGTGGGGGACTAGCGGGGCCAGATACGCAGTATTTT.

The chain employs TRBV6-5 and TRBJ2-1; maybe TRBD1 (5 bases). Trimming pared 8 bases from V and 9 bases from J, leaving 23 bases between. The germline gives CDR1 MNHEY, CDR2 SVGAGI. This CDR3 contains 15 residues. The CDR3 DNA follows: TGTGCCAGCCTCGAAGCTCCGTGGCAGGGTGTTGAGCAGTTCTTC. This translates into CASLEAPWQGVEQFF.

Details on this clone: The same CDR3 arises from other DNA sequences in this sample as well. The chain has TRBV5-1 and TRBJ1-2, with D maybe TRBD1 (6 bases). Trimming removed 0 bases at V and 6 bases at J, with 9 bases between. CDR3 length: 13 residues. Germline V gene sequence: CDR1 SGHRS, CDR2 YFSETQ. CDR3 loop: CASSLEGVDGYTF. The CDR3 nucleotides read TGCGCCAGCAGCTTGGAGGGGGTAGATGGCTACACCTTC. Supplemented by reference TRBV5-1 and TRBJ1-2, the full variable domain reads KAGVTQTPRYLIKTRGQQVTLSCSPISGHRSVSWYQQTPGQGLQFLFEYFSETQRNKGNFPGRFSGRQFSNSRSEMNVSTLELGDSALYLCASSLEGVDGYTFGSGTRLTVV.

The chain joins TRBV7-7 to TRBJ2-1, with TRBD1 matching 8 bases. This CDR3 comprises 15 residues. Per the germline V gene, CDR1 is SSHAT and CDR2 is FNYEAQ (reference sequence). V was clipped by 0 bases and J by 6 bases; unmatched bases: 4. Here the CDR3 reads CASSLAPGQVNEQFF. The CDR3 DNA reads TGTGCCAGCAGCTTAGCCCCGGGACAGGTCAATGAGCAGTTCTTC. The entire variable domain, with the rest obtained from reference TRBV7-7 and TRBJ2-1, is as follows: GAGVSQSPRYKVTKRGQDVTLRCDPISSHATLYWYQQALGQGPEFLTYFNYEAQPDKSGLPSDRFSAERPEGSISTLTIQRTEQRDSAMYRCASSLAPGQVNEQFFGPGTRLTVL.

The CDR3: CASSPDQGLVLAKNIQYF. The CDR3 DNA reads as TGTGCCAGCAGCCCTGATCAGGGACTAGTTCTAGCCAAAAACATTCAGTACTTC. The chain joins TRBV11-2 to TRBJ2-4; 8 bases are a match to TRBD2. In germline, CDR1 is SGHAT, CDR2 FQNNGV. Germline trimming cut 5 bases from V and 0 bases from J; bases unmatched to any gene: 12. The CDR3 runs to 18 residues.